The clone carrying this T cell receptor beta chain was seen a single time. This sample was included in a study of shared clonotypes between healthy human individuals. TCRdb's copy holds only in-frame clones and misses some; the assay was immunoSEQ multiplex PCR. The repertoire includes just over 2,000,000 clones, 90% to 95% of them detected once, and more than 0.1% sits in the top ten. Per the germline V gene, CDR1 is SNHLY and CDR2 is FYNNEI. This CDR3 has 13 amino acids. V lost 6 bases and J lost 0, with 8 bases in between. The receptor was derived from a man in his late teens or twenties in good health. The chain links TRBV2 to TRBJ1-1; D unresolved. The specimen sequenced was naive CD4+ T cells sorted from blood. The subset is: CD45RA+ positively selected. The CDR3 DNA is TGTGCCAGCAGGGACCTACTGAACACTGAAGCTTTCTTT. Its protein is CASRDLLNTEAFF.